This T cell receptor (beta chain) was captured by sequencing in a study of T cells in Graves' hyperthyroidism and ophthalmopathy. Across the study: The initial diagnosis was the point when peripheral blood was collected, ahead of any treatment.

Active moderate-to-severe ophthalmopathy, Clinical Activity Score at least 3, NOSPECS at least 4, under 3 months' duration. Every diagnosis used clinical symptoms, serum thyroxine and TRAb, thyroid ultrasound and orbital computed tomography. The source of the PBMCs was over 8.5 ml of fresh peripheral blood. TCR beta CDR3 regions were amplified from RNA. Initially, a first-round RT-PCR of the TCR CDR3 employed the HTBI primer set. TCRdb re-called the multiplex PCR reads with MiXCR, one entry per CDR3 protein. The table has 500,000 to 750,000 distinct CDR3 sequences, approximately 15% seen once; the top ten hold roughly 7%. Germline CDR1 reads LNHDA; CDR2 reads SQIVND (reference sequence). V lost 4 bases and J lost 0; bases outside the gene matches: 8. The CDR3 runs to 17 residues.

Sequencing used blood. The receptor's source is a woman between 18 and 29 years old with Graves' ophthalmopathy. This chain connects TRBV19 to TRBJ2-2; 7 bases agree with TRBD1. CDR3 in DNA: TGTGCCAGTAGTACGGGACAGAGAGTCGCGAACACCGGGGAGCTGTTTTTT. It encodes CASSTGQRVANTGELFF.